This T cell receptor (beta chain) emerged from a study of T cells after yellow fever vaccination. Regarding the study as a whole: Clones that expanded after primary vaccination mostly reappeared after the booster (96% CD4, approximately 85% CD8). Clonotypes shared by both compartments, CD4 and CD8, made up a small share.

Making TCR cDNA involved 5'RACE template switching, which added UMIs and a universal primer site. TCRdb recomputed calls from the 5' RACE reads with MiXCR, one row per CDR3 protein. The sample records nearly 350,000 distinct CDR3 sequences, roughly 8.6% being singletons. The ends lost 3 bases at V and 5 bases at J; junction bases unmatched: 5. The V gene's germline CDR1 is SGHTA and CDR2 FQGNSA. The CDR3 runs to 15 residues. About this clonotype itself: What it binds is unknown.

This chain joins TRBV7-2 and TRBJ2-2; 8 bases match TRBD1. This receptor was taken from a young man who received the YFV17D yellow fever vaccine. This specimen was PBMCs, taken approximately 40 days after the first yellow fever vaccination. CDR3 sequence (DNA): TGTGCCAGCAGCTTCCAGGACAGGGAGACCGGGGAGCTGTTTTTT. Its translation is CASSFQDRETGELFF.